The 3 T cell receptor beta chains below all came from one sample that was sequenced in a study of PD-1 blockade in classical Hodgkin lymphoma. All patients experienced relapse after autologous stem cell transplantation, and brentuximab vedotin exposure was variable. Only in-frame clones appear in the TCRdb table, and some are missing; sequencing was by immunoSEQ multiplex PCR. Altogether tens of thousands of clones are present, 81% being singletons, with the ten largest covering approximately 15%. Sequencing was performed on peripheral blood mononuclear cells (PBMCs), taken at baseline. All receptors come from a human donor with classical Hodgkin lymphoma.

In its sample, this clone was seen a few times. The CDR3 DNA reads as TGTGCCAGCAGCCTCCCTTCCGGCGAGCAGTACTTC. This sequence encodes CASSLPSGEQYF. The rearrangement links TRBV7-6 to TRBJ2-7; D remains unclear. This CDR3 region has 12 residues. The germline V gene has CDR1 SGHVS and CDR2 FNYEAQ. V was clipped by 5 bases and J by 6 bases, with 11 bases between them.

This clone was observed a handful of times. V is TRBV7-2 and J is TRBJ2-3; 12 positions agree with TRBD2. From germline, CDR1 is SGHTA and CDR2 FQGNSA. V gave up 5 bases and J gave up 4 bases; unmatched junction bases: 7. The CDR3 sequence is 16 residues long. The CDR3 is CASSRTSGTGSDTQYF. In DNA, the CDR3 is TGTGCCAGCAGCAGGACTAGCGGGACAGGGTCAGATACGCAGTATTTT.

This chain uses TRBV30 with TRBJ1-1; D gene ambiguous. Trimming took 1 base from V and 11 from J, leaving 11 bases between them. Germline lookup yields CDR1 GTSNPN and CDR2 SVGIG (reference sequence). CDR3 length: 11 residues. The CDR3 DNA follows: TGTGCCTGGAGTGGAGCTGCCGTGGCTTTCTTT. Its translation: CAWSGAAVAFF. Combining the CDR3 with reference TRBV30 and TRBJ1-1 gives the whole variable domain SQTIHQWPATLVQPVGSPLSLECTVEGTSNPNLYWYRQAAGRGLQLLFYSVGIGQISSEVPQNLSASRPQDRQFILSSKKLLLSDSGFYLCAWSGAAVAFFGQGTRLTVV.